This record concerns one TCR beta chain sequence. Its cognate antigen is unknown. This record comes from a study of T cell responses to AZD1222 COVID-19 vaccine. Study results and caveats: Spike was spanned by vaccine-associated CD4 TCRs, with dominance at 160-218 and 743-854. Increased Spike-specific TCR breadth and depth were observed after two AZD1222 doses.

This table comes from immunoSEQ multiplex PCR, and its TCRdb copy is limited to in-frame clones, with some not included. The sample lists around 99,000 clones; 92% were seen once. The ends lost 6 bases at V and 10 bases at J; junction bases unmatched: 8. Germline lookup yields CDR1 LGHDT and CDR2 YNNKEL (reference sequence). This CDR3 is 14 amino acids long. The sequenced sample was peripheral blood, obtained 28 days after the second AZD1222 dose. This clonotype was obtained from an adult who received the AZD1222 COVID-19 vaccine. The chain joins TRBV3-1 (or the pseudogene TRBV3-2) to TRBJ1-6; 8 positions agree with TRBD1. CDR3 residues: CASRRQGMKSPLHF. In nucleotides, the CDR3 is TGTGCCAGCAGACGACAGGGGATGAAATCACCCCTCCACTTT.